This is a list of T cell receptor beta chains from one sample in a study of T cell changes during pregnancy in multiple sclerosis. Clones were sequenced by immunoSEQ multiplex PCR, and TCRdb holds only the in-frame ones, with some missing. Of roughly 40,000 clones listed, about 85% are singletons. This specimen consisted of CD4+ T cells from peripheral blood mononuclear cells, obtained after pregnancy. These receptors were obtained from a female donor with multiple sclerosis, enrolled in a pregnancy study. Each CDR3 is given with its conserved first and last residue. D genes are given only for firm matches. Expanded clones are given a class, and other clones once, few, many or no size at all.

j_call clone_size d_call v_call cdr3_aa cdr3_nt
TRBJ2-3 NA NA TRBV4-3 CASSRRVRTDTQYF TGCGCCAGCAGCCGCAGGGTTAGAACAGATACGCAGTATTTT
TRBJ1-1 NA TRBD1 TRBV10-2 CASRAQGGTEAFF TGCGCCAGCAGGGCGCAGGGGGGCACTGAAGCTTTCTTT
TRBJ1-1 once TRBD1 TRBV6-5 CASSRGTGGGTEAFF TGTGCCAGCAGCCGGGGGACAGGGGGCGGCACTGAAGCTTTCTTT
TRBJ1-1 few TRBD1 TRBV30 CACSNRDRTNTEAFF TGTGCCTGTTCTAACCGGGACAGGACGAACACTGAAGCTTTCTTT
TRBJ1-5 NA TRBD1 TRBV30 CAWTGGGDQPQHF TGTGCCTGGACCGGAGGGGGCGATCAGCCCCAGCATTTT
TRBJ1-1 NA NA TRBV18 CASSPPSLNEAFF TGTGCCAGCTCACCACCAAGCCTGAATGAAGCTTTCTTT
TRBJ2-7 NA TRBD1 TRBV28 CASRGLGQGHYEQYF TGTGCCAGCAGAGGTCTTGGACAGGGTCACTACGAGCAGTACTTC
TRBJ2-1 NA NA TRBV5-4 CASSHTQGGGGEQFF TGTGCCAGCAGCCACACACAGGGGGGCGGGGGTGAGCAGTTCTTC
TRBJ1-1 NA NA TRBV6-1 CASSPGLSTEAFF TGTGCCAGCAGCCCAGGTTTGAGCACTGAAGCTTTCTTT
TRBJ1-2 once NA TRBV6-5 CASSYPGQTAGYTF TGTGCCAGCAGTTACCCAGGGCAGACCGCTGGCTACACCTTC
TRBJ1-2 NA NA TRBV7-2 CASSLATTNYGYTF TGTGCCAGCAGCTTAGCCACTACTAACTATGGCTACACCTTC
TRBJ2-7 NA NA TRBV6-6 CASSLSGEQYF TGTGCCAGCAGTCTGAGCGGCGAGCAGTACTTC
TRBJ2-3 NA TRBD2 TRBV7-9 CASSELAGATDTQYF TGTGCCAGCAGCGAACTAGCGGGGGCCACAGATACGCAGTATTTT
TRBJ2-1 NA TRBD2 TRBV5-4 CASSSPTSGGENEQFF TGTGCCAGCAGCTCTCCGACTAGCGGGGGGGAAAATGAGCAGTTCTTC
TRBJ1-1 few NA TRBV30 CAWSRGDRRNTEAFF TGTGCCTGGAGTCGGGGGGATCGGCGGAACACTGAAGCTTTCTTT
TRBJ2-5 NA NA TRBV30 CAWSVQGETQYF TGTGCCTGGAGTGTACAGGGAGAGACCCAGTACTTC
TRBJ2-1 NA NA TRBV29-1 CSAQRGGDYNEQFF TGCAGCGCCCAAAGGGGGGGGGATTACAATGAGCAGTTCTTC
TRBJ2-3 NA NA TRBV7-3 CASSLIGGVGTDTQYF TGTGCCAGCAGCTTAATAGGGGGAGTGGGCACAGATACGCAGTATTTT
TRBJ1-6 NA NA TRBV19 CASSFMAGTSGNSPLHF TGTGCCAGTTCCTTTATGGCCGGAACGTCGGGAAATTCACCCCTCCACTTT
TRBJ2-1 once NA TRBV4-3 CASSQDGRAYEQFF TGCGCCAGCAGCCAAGATGGCAGGGCCTATGAGCAGTTCTTC
TRBJ2-6 NA NA TRBV12-5 CASGLVLGRSWSGANVLTF TGTGCTAGTGGTTTGGTACTCGGCAGGTCCTGGTCTGGGGCCAACGTCCTGACTTTC
TRBJ1-4 NA NA TRBV7-2 CASSLGAANEKLFF TGTGCCAGCAGCCTAGGTGCAGCTAATGAAAAACTGTTTTTT
TRBJ1-1 NA TRBD1 TRBV18 CASFRTGTYTEAFF TGTGCCAGCTTTAGGACAGGGACTTACACTGAAGCTTTCTTT
TRBJ2-1 once TRBD2 TRBV7-2 CASSRGLASDEQFF TGTGCCAGCAGCCGGGGACTAGCGTCGGATGAGCAGTTCTTC
TRBJ1-1 NA TRBD1 TRBV19 CASSAYRGRGGTEAFF TGTGCCAGTAGTGCATACAGGGGGCGAGGAGGGACTGAAGCTTTCTTT
TRBJ1-2 NA TRBD1 TRBV6-5 CASSYLGGEESRGYTF TGTGCCAGCAGTTACCTAGGGGGCGAAGAGTCACGCGGCTACACCTTC
TRBJ2-7 NA NA TRBV12-5 CASARGLYGYEQYF TGTGCTAGTGCCCGAGGGTTGTACGGTTACGAGCAGTACTTC
TRBJ2-1 NA TRBD1 TRBV7-9 CASSFRTGNYNEQFF TGTGCCAGCAGCTTCCGGACAGGGAACTACAATGAGCAGTTCTTC
TRBJ1-6 NA TRBD1 TRBV28 CASSHPPDRGSPLHF TGTGCCAGCAGTCACCCCCCCGACAGGGGTTCACCCCTCCACTTT
TRBJ1-2 NA NA TRBV11-2 CASSRTGGSNYGYTF TGTGCCAGCAGCCGAACGGGGGGCTCGAACTATGGCTACACCTTC
TRBJ1-2 few NA TRBV9 CASSPGGLRGYTF TGTGCCAGCAGTCCCGGGGGATTACGTGGCTACACCTTC
TRBJ1-4 NA TRBD1 TRBV9 CASSPQGGSPANEKLFF TGTGCCAGCAGCCCCCAGGGGGGCAGTCCGGCTAATGAAAAACTGTTTTTT
TRBJ2-5 few TRBD2 TRBV19 CASRQAGETQYF TGTGCCAGTAGACAAGCGGGGGAGACCCAGTACTTC
TRBJ1-5 NA NA TRBV4-1 CASSQDRQGPQHF TGCGCCAGCAGCCAAGATAGGCAGGGGCCCCAGCATTTT
TRBJ2-2 NA TRBD1 TRBV2 CASSRQGETGELFF TGTGCCAGCAGCCGACAGGGCGAAACCGGGGAGCTGTTTTTT
TRBJ1-3 NA NA TRBV2 CASSPSPGNTIYF TGTGCCAGCAGTCCTTCCCCCGGAAACACCATATATTTT
TRBJ1-4 NA NA TRBV12-5 CASGLVNNEKLFF TGTGCTAGTGGTTTGGTCAATAATGAAAAACTGTTTTTT
TRBJ1-1 NA TRBD1 TRBV7-8 CASSPWRDSLSTEAFF TGTGCCAGCAGCCCTTGGAGGGACAGCCTAAGTACTGAAGCTTTCTTT
TRBJ1-1 NA NA TRBV20-1 CSGGGNTEAFF TGCAGTGGGGGGGGAAACACTGAAGCTTTCTTT
TRBJ1-2 NA TRBD1 TRBV9 CASSVGTGRRGDYGYTF TGTGCCAGCAGCGTAGGGACAGGTCGACGCGGAGACTATGGCTACACCTTC
TRBJ2-7 NA TRBD1 TRBV7-2 CASSEQGAYSYEQYF TGTGCCAGCAGCGAACAGGGGGCCTACTCCTACGAGCAGTACTTC
TRBJ1-5 NA TRBD1 TRBV18 CASSPDRVGLNQPQHF TGTGCCAGCTCACCAGACAGGGTCGGGCTCAATCAGCCCCAGCATTTT
TRBJ1-6 NA NA TRBV4-3 CASSQDVTGVLAPLHF TGCGCCAGCAGCCAAGATGTGACGGGAGTTTTGGCACCCCTCCACTTT
TRBJ2-5 NA TRBD2 TRBV28 CASSLGSGGTETQYF TGTGCCAGCAGTTTGGGTAGCGGGGGAACGGAGACCCAGTACTTC
TRBJ2-6 once TRBD1 TRBV19 CASSPGTGRGANVLTF TGTGCCAGTAGTCCCGGGACAGGGCGTGGGGCCAACGTCCTGACTTTC
TRBJ1-2 NA TRBD1 TRBV30 CAWRPRPGTGGYGYTF TGTGCCTGGAGGCCACGCCCCGGGACAGGGGGGTATGGCTACACCTTC